Listed below are T cell receptor beta chains from one sample, sequenced in a study of CD8+CD57+ T cells in acquired aplastic anemia. MiXCR, applied by TCRdb to the reads, yields one record per CDR3 protein. The sample lists 450,000 to 600,000 distinct CDR3 sequences; around 32% were seen once. Sequencing was carried out using sorted CD4+, CD8+, or CD8+CD57+ T cells (not recorded which) from PBMCs. All receptors come from a human donor with aplastic anemia. Each CDR3 is given with its conserved first and last residue. D genes are given only for firm matches. Expanded clones are given a class, and other clones once, few, many or no size at all.

j_call v_call clone_size d_call cdr3_nt cdr3_aa
TRBJ1-6 TRBV19 many NA TGTGCCAGTACTCGGACGGGGGGATCCTATAATTCACCCCTCCACTTT CASTRTGGSYNSPLHF
TRBJ1-2 TRBV25-1 NA NA TGTGCCAGCAGTGAGCGGGACATCCTCGGCTACTATGGCTACACCTTC CASSERDILGYYGYTF
TRBJ1-6 TRBV5-6 few TRBD1 TGTGCCAGCAGCATGGGACAGGGGATAGGTTCCTATAATTCACCCCTCCACTTT CASSMGQGIGSYNSPLHF
TRBJ2-7 TRBV7-9 few TRBD1 TGTGCCAGCAGCACGGGCGCGGGACAGGGGGCTAGCGAGCAGTACTTC CASSTGAGQGASEQYF
TRBJ1-5 TRBV2 few NA TGTGCCAGCAGTGATGTCTCCCGGCTCAATCAGCCCCAGCATTTT CASSDVSRLNQPQHF
TRBJ2-7 TRBV12-3/TRBV12-4 NA NA TGTGCCAGCAGTTTGCTGTACGGGGCCCTCCACGAGCAGTACTTC CASSLLYGALHEQYF
TRBJ1-2 TRBV7-2 NA TRBD1 TGTGCCAGCAGCTTAGCGATGGACAGGGGGGGCTACACCTTC CASSLAMDRGGYTF
TRBJ2-1 TRBV19 few NA TGTGCCAGTAGTATGGGCAATTACAATGAGCAGTTCTTC CASSMGNYNEQFF
TRBJ2-1 TRBV20-1 few NA TGCAGTGCTAGAGGCGGAGACCCTTACAATGAGCAGTTCTTC CSARGGDPYNEQFF
TRBJ1-5 TRBV2 NA TRBD1 TGTGCCAGCAGCCCCGAAGGACAGGTATACCAGCCCCAGCATTTT CASSPEGQVYQPQHF
TRBJ1-6 TRBV14 NA TRBD1 TGTGCCAGCAGCCGTCCGGGACAGATTAATTCACCCCTCCACTTT CASSRPGQINSPLHF
TRBJ1-5 TRBV10-3 many NA TGTGCCACCGGACTTCCCAATCAGCCCCAGCATTTT CATGLPNQPQHF
TRBJ2-1 TRBV30 NA NA TGTGCCCGGAGTCCGGGACAGCGGGAGTACAAGCAGTTCTTC CARSPGQREYKQFF
TRBJ1-1 TRBV6-1 NA NA TGTGCCAGCAGTGAAGATCCAGCCGGGCAGGAAGCTTTCTTT CASSEDPAGQEAFF
TRBJ1-6 TRBV20-1 many TRBD1 TGCAGTGCCGACAGACTACAGGGGAACTATAATTCACCCCTCCACTTT CSADRLQGNYNSPLHF
TRBJ2-6 TRBV27 NA NA TGTGCCAGCACCGTGGGGGTTGGTGGGGCCAACGTCCTGACTTTC CASTVGVGGANVLTF
TRBJ2-5 TRBV20-1 few NA TGCAGTGCTAGAGACCTAGCCGAGACCCAGTACTTC CSARDLAETQYF
TRBJ2-7 TRBV5-1 NA NA TGCGCCAGCAGCTTGATGGACCACCTGAACGAGCAGTACTTC CASSLMDHLNEQYF
TRBJ1-2 TRBV7-9 many NA TGTGCCAGCAGCTTAGCACAGGGCAACTATGGCTACACCTTC CASSLAQGNYGYTF
TRBJ1-5 TRBV19 NA NA TGTGCCAGTAGTTCCGGCCGGGGTTCTTACAATCAGCCCCAGCATTTT CASSSGRGSYNQPQHF
TRBJ1-6 TRBV2 few TRBD1 TGTGCCAGCAGTCCAACAGGGGGCTATAATTCACCCCTCCACTTT CASSPTGGYNSPLHF
TRBJ2-2 TRBV25-1 few NA TGTGCCAGCAGTCGGCAGGCAACGAACACCGGGGAGCTGTTTTTT CASSRQATNTGELFF
TRBJ1-4 TRBV6-4 few NA TGTGCCAGCAGGACGGGACGGGGAAAACTGTTTTTT CASRTGRGKLFF
TRBJ1-5 TRBV19 many NA TGTGCCAGTAGTATAGGGGGGTATCAGCCCCAGCATTTT CASSIGGYQPQHF
TRBJ1-2 TRBV7-9 many NA TGTGCCAGCAGCTTAGAAGGGGGACACATCTATGGCTACACCTTC CASSLEGGHIYGYTF
TRBJ1-2 TRBV6-2/TRBV6-3 NA NA TGTGCCAGCAGTTACATGAGGGGGGCTTCCGCTATGGCAGCCAAAGGCTACACCTTC CASSYMRGASAMAAKGYTF
TRBJ2-5 TRBV5-1 NA NA TGTGCCAGCAAGGGGACCCAGTACTTC CASKGTQYF
TRBJ1-2 TRBV20-1 many TRBD1 TGCAGTGCGACCGAATCAACAGGGGGCCATGGCTACACCTTC CSATESTGGHGYTF
TRBJ1-2 TRBV12-3/TRBV12-4 many NA TGTGCCAGCAGTTTAGGGCGGGGAAATGGCTACACCTTC CASSLGRGNGYTF
TRBJ1-2 TRBV7-9 many NA TGTGCCAGCAGTTCACTACTGCAGGAATACTACACCTTC CASSSLLQEYYTF
TRBJ1-2 TRBV20-1 NA NA TGCAGTGCTAGCTCTGGTGGGGGTGACAGGAACTATGGCTACACCTTC CSASSGGGDRNYGYTF
TRBJ1-2 TRBV10-3 NA TRBD1 TGTGCCATCAGCACAGATGGGACAGGGCATGGCTACACCTTC CAISTDGTGHGYTF
TRBJ2-7 TRBV15 NA NA TGTGCCACCAGCAGTGCTAGTTACACGAGCTCCTACGAGCAGTACTTC CATSSASYTSSYEQYF
TRBJ2-2 TRBV2 NA NA TGTGCCAGCATCACGGGAACGAACACCGGGGAGCTGTTTTTT CASITGTNTGELFF
TRBJ1-1 TRBV5-4 few NA TGTGCCAGCGGACTTGGGACCCTTGCGGGCACTGAAGCTTTCTTT CASGLGTLAGTEAFF
TRBJ1-2 TRBV2 many TRBD1 TGTGCCAGCAGGGTTGACAGGGACCGTGGCTACACCTTC CASRVDRDRGYTF
TRBJ1-2 TRBV19 NA TRBD1 TGTGCCAGTAGCGGCAGGGGGTACTATGGCTACACCTTC CASSGRGYYGYTF
TRBJ1-5 TRBV10-3 NA TRBD1 TGTGCCATCGGAGGGACAGGGGCTGCAGAGCCCCAGCATTTT CAIGGTGAAEPQHF
TRBJ1-4 TRBV11-1 NA NA TGTGCCAGCAGCTTAGGGTTGGGGCCTTTTGGGGATGAAAAACTGTTTTTT CASSLGLGPFGDEKLFF
TRBJ2-5 TRBV5-1 NA TRBD2 TGCGCCAGCAGCGCGGGACTAGCGGGAGAGACCCAGTACTTC CASSAGLAGETQYF
TRBJ1-6 TRBV2 many NA TGTGCCAGCAGTGAAGAGGTGGGGGGAGAATCACCCCTCCACTTT CASSEEVGGESPLHF
TRBJ2-7 TRBV6-4 NA NA TGTGCCATCAGTCCTACCCGACAGGAAGGCGAGCAGTACTTC CAISPTRQEGEQYF
TRBJ2-7 TRBV25-1 once TRBD1 TGTGCCAGCAGTGAGGACAGGGGAGGACACTACGAGCAGTACTTC CASSEDRGGHYEQYF
TRBJ2-5 TRBV2 NA TRBD1 TGTGCCAGCGTCTTTCTGACAGGGGAGACCCAGTACTTC CASVFLTGETQYF
TRBJ1-5 TRBV28 NA TRBD1 TGTGCCAGCAGTTTACAGGGACAGCTCCCCAATCAGCCCCAGCATTTT CASSLQGQLPNQPQHF
TRBJ1-1 TRBV6-2/TRBV6-3 few NA TGTGCCAGCAGTCCTGGGACTCTCGTGAACACTGAAGCTTTCTTT CASSPGTLVNTEAFF
TRBJ2-5 TRBV30 NA NA TGTGCCTGGAGTGTGCGGGGACGAGAGACCCAGTACTTC CAWSVRGRETQYF
TRBJ1-2 TRBV7-2 many NA TGTGCCAGCAGCTCTCCCCCGAAGACATATACCGGGGGCTACACCTTC CASSSPPKTYTGGYTF